The clone carrying this T cell receptor (beta chain) was observed at least ten times. TCR beta CDR3 sequences were amplified from RNA transcripts. A set of HTBI primers served as the primers for a first-round RT-PCR of the TCR CDR3. TCRdb passed the multiplex PCR reads through MiXCR, listing each CDR3 protein once. The sample has about 59,000 distinct CDR3 sequences, about 53% seen once. These data are taken from a study of T cells in Graves' hyperthyroidism and ophthalmopathy. The sample taken for sequencing was blood. The clonotype was recovered from a woman aged 55-75 years with Graves' ophthalmopathy.

CDR3 loop: CASSSTVGNYGYTF. The CDR3, as DNA: TGTGCCAGCAGTTCCACAGTGGGGAACTATGGCTACACCTTC. The chain carries TRBV12-3 or TRBV12-4 and TRBJ1-2; D unclear. The length of the CDR3 is 14 residues. V dropped 4 bases and J dropped 2 bases, with 11 bases sitting between them.